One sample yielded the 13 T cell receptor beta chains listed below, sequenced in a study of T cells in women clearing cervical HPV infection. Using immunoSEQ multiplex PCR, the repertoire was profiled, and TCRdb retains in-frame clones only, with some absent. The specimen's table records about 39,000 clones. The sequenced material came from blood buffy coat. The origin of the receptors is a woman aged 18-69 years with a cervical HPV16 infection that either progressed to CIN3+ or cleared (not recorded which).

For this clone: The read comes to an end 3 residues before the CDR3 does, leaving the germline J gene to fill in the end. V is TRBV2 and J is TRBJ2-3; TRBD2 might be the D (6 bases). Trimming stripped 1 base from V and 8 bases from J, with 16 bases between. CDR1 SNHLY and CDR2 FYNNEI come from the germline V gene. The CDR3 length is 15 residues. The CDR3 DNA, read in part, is TGTGCCAGCAGTGAAGGGGGGGTCCTATTAGGTACG. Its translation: CASSEGGVLLGT. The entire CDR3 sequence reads CASSEGGVLLGTQYF.

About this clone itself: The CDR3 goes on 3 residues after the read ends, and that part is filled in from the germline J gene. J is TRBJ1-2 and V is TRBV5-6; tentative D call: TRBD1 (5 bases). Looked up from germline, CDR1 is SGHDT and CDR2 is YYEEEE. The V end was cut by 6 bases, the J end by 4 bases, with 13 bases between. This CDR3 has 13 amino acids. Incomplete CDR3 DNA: TGTGCCAGCAAGTCGGGGGGACTCTATGGC. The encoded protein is CASKSGGLYG. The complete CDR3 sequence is CASKSGGLYGYTF. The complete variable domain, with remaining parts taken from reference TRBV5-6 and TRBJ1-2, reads DAGVTQSPTHLIKTRGQQVTLRCSPKSGHDTVSWYQQALGQGPQFIFQYYEEEERQRGNFPDRFSGHQFPNYSSELNVNALLLGDSALYLCASKSGGLYGYTFGSGTRLTVV.

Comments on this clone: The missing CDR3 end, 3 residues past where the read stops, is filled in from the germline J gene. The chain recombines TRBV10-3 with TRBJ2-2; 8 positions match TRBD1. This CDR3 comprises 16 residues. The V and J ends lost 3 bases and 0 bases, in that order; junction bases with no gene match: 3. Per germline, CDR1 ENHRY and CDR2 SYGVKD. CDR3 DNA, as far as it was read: TGTGCCATCAGTGAATCGGGACAGGCGAACACCGGGGAG. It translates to CAISESGQANTGE. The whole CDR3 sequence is CAISESGQANTGELFF.

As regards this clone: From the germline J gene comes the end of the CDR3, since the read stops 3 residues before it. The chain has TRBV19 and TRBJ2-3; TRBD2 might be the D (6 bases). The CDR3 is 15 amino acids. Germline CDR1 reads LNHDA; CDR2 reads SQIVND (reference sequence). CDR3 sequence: CASSNRAGNNQPQYF. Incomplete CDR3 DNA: TGTGCCAGTAGTAATAGGGCGGGGAACAATCAGCCG. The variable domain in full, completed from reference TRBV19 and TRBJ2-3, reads DGGITQSPKYLFRKEGQNVTLSCEQNLNHDAMYWYRQDPGQGLRLIYYSQIVNDFQKGDIAEGYSVSREKKESFPLTVTSAQKNPTAFYLCASSNRAGNNQPQYFGPGTRLTVL.

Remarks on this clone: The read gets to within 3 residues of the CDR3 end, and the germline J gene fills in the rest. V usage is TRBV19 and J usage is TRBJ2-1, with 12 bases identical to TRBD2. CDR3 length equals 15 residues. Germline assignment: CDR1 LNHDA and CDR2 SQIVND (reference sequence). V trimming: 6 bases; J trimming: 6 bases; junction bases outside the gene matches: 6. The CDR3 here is CASSELAGGPNEQFF. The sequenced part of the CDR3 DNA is TGTGCCAGTAGCGAACTAGCGGGAGGACCCAATGAG.

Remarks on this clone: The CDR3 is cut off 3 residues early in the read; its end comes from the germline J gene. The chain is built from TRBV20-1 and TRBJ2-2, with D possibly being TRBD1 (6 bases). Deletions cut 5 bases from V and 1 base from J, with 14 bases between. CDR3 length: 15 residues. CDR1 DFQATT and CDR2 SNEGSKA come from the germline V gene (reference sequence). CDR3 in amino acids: CSAPRGGQNTGELFF. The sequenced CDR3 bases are TGCAGTGCTCCCCGTGGGGGACAGAACACCGGGGAG.

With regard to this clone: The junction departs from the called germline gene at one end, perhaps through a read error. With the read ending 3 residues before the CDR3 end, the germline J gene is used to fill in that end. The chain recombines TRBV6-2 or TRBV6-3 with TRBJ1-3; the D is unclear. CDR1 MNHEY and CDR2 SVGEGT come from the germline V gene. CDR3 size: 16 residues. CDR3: CASSYLRTDSGNTIYF. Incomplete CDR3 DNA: TGTGCCAGCAGTTACCTACGGACGGACTCTGGAAACACT.

The CDR3 region is CASSARTGGIYGQYF. The CDR3 bases that were read are TGTGCCAGTAGTGCCCGGACAGGGGGCATCTATGGT. The V and J genes are TRBV19 and TRBJ2-4, with TRBD1 matching over 11 bases. Read sequence stops 3 residues before the CDR3 end, and the germline J gene provides the missing end. From germline, CDR1 is LNHDA and CDR2 SQIVND (reference sequence). The CDR3 has 15 residues.

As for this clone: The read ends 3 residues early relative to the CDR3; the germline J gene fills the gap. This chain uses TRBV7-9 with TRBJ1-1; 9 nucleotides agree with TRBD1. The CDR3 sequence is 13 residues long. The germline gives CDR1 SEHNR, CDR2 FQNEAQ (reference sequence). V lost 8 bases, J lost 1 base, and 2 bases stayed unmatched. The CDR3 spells CASRGQGNTEAFF. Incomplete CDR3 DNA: TGTGCCAGCCGGGGACAGGGGAACACTGAA.

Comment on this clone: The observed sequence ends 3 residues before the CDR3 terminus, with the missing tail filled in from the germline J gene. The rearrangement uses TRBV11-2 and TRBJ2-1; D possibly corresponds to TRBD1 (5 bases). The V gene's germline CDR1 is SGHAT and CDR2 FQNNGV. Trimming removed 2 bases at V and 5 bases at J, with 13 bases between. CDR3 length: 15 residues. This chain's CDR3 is CASSLRRQLDNEQFF. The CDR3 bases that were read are TGTGCCAGCAGCTTACGAAGACAGCTTGACAATGAG.

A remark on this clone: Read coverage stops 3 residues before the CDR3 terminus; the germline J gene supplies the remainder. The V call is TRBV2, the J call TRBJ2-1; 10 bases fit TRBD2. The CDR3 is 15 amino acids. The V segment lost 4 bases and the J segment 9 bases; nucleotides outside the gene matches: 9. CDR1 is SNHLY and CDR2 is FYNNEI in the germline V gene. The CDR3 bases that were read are TGTGCCAGCAGTGCCAATAGCGGGAGGCTTGGTGAG. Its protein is CASSANSGRLGE. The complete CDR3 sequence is CASSANSGRLGEQFF.

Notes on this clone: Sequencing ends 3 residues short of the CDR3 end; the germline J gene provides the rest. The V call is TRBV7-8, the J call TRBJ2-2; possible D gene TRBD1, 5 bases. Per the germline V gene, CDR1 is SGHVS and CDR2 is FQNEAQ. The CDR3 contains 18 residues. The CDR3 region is CASSPIGETPTVGEKLFF. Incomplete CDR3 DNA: TGTGCCAGCAGCCCAATTGGAGAAACCCCGACGGTAGGGGAAAAG.

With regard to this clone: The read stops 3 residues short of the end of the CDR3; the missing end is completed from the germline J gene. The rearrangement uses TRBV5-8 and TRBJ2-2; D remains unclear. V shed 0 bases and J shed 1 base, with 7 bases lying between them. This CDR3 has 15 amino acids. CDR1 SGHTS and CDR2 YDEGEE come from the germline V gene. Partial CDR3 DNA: TGTGCCAGCAGCTTGGGGGCGCTGAACACCGGGGAG. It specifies CASSLGALNTGE. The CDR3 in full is CASSLGALNTGELFF.